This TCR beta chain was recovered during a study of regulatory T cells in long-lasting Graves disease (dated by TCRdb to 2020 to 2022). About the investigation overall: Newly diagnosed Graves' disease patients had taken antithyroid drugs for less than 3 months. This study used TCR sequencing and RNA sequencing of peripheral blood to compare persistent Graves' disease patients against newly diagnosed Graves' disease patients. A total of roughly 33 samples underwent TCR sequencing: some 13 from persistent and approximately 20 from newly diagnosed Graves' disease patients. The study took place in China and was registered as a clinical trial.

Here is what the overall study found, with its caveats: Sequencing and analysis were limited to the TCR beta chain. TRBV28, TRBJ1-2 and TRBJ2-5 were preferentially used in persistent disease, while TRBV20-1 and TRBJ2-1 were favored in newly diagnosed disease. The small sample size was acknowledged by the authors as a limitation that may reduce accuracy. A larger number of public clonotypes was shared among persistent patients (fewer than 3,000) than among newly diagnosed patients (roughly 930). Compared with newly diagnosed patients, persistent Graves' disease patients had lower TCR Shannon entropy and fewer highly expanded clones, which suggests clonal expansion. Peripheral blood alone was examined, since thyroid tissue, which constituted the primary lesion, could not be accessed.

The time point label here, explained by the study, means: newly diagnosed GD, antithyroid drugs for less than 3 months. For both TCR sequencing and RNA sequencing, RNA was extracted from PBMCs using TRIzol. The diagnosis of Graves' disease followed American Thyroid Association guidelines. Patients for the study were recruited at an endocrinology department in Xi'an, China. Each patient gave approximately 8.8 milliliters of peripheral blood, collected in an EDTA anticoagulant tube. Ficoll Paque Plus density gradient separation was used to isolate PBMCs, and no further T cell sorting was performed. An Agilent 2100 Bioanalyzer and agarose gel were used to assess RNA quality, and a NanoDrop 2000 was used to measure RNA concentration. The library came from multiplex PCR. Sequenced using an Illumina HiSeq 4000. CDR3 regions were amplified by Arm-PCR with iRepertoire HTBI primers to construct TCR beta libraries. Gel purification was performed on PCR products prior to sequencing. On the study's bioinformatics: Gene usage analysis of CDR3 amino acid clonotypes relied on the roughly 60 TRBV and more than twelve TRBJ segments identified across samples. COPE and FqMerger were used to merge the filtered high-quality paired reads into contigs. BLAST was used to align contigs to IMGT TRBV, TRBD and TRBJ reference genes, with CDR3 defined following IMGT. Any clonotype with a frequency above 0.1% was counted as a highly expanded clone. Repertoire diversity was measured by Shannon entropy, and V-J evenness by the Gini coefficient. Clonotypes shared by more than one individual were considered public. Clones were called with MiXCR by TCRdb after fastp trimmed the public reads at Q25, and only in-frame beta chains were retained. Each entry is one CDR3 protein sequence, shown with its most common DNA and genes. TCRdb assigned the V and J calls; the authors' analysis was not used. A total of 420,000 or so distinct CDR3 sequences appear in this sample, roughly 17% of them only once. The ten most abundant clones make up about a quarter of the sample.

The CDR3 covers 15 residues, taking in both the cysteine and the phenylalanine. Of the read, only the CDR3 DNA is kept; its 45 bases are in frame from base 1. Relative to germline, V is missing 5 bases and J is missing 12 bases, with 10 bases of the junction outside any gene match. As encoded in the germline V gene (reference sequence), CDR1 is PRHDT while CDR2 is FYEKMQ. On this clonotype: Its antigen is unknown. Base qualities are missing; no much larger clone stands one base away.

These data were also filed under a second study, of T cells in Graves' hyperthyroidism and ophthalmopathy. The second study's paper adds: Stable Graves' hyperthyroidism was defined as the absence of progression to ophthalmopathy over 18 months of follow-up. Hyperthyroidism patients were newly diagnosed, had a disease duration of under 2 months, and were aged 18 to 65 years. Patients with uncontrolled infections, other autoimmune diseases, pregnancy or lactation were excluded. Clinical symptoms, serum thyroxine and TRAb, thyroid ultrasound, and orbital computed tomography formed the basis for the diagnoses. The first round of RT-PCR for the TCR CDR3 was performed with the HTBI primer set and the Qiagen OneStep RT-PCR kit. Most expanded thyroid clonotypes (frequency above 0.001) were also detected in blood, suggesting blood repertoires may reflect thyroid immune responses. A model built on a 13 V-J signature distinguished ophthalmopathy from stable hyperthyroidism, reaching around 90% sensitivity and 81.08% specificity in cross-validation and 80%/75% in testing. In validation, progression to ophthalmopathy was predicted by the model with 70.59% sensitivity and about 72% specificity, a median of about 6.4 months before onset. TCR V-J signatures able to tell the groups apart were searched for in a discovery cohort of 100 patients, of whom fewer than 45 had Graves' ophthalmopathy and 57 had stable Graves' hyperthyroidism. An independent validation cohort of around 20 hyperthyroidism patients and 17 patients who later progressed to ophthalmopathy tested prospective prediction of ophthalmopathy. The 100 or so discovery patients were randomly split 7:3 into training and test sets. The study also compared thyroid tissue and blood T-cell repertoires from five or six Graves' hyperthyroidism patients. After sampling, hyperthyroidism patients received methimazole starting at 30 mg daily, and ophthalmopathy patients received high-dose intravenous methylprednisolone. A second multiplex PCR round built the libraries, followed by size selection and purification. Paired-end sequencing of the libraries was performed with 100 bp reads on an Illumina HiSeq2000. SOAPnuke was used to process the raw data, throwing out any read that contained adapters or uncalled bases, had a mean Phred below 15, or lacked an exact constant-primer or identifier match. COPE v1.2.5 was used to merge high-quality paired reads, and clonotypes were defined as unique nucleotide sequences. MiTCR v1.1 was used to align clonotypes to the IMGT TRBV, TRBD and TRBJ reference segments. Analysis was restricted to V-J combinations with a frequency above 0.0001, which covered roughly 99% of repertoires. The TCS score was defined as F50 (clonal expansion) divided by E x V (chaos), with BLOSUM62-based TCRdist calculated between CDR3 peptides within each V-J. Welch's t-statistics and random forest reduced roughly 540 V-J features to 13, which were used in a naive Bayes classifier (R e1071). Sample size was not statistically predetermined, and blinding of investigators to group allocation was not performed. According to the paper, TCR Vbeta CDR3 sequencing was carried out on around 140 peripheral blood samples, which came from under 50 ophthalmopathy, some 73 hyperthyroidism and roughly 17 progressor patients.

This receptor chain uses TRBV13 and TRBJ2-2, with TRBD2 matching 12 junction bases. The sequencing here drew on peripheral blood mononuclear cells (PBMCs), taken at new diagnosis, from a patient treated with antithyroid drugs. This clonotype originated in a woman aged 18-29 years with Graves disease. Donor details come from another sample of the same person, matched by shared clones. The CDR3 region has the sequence CASSLLAGGVSQLFF. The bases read TGTGCCAGCAGCCTGCTAGCGGGAGGGGTATCCCAGCTGTTTTTT.